This TCR beta chain was found in a study of identical twins. Study results and limitations: Weaker excess twin sharing was seen among beta out-of-frame sequences.

This clonotype was detected a few times. Its target is unknown. CDR1 is SNHLY and CDR2 is FYNNEI in the germline V gene. The CDR3 is 11 residues long. Trimming cost V 8 bases and J 6 bases, with 11 bases left between them. TCRdb fed the 5' RACE reads into MiXCR, producing one record per CDR3 protein. The sample holds around 280,000 distinct CDR3 sequences; roughly 8.6% are singletons and the top ten take approximately 2.1%. This same sample was also taken into another study, of yellow fever vaccine responses in identical twins.

The gene calls are TRBV2 and TRBJ2-7, with D possibly being TRBD2 (5 bases). The receptor was isolated from a woman between 18 and 30 years old in good health. The material sequenced was memory (CD45RO+) T cells sorted from blood. Here the CDR3 reads CASGNGIEQYF. Written as DNA, the CDR3 is TGTGCCAGCGGGAACGGGATCGAGCAGTACTTC.